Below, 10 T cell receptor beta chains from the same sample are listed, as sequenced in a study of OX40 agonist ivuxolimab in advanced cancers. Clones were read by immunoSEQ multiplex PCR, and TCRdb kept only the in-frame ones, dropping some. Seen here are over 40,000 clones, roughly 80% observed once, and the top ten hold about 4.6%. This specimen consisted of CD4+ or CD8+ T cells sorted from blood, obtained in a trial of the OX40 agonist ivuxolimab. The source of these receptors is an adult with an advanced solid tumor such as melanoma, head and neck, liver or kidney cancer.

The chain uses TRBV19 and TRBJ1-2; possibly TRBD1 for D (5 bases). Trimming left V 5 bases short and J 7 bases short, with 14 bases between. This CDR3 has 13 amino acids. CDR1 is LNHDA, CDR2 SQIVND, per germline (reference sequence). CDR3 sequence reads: CASSFQGRTGYTF. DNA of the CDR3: TGTGCCAGTAGTTTTCAGGGAAGGACTGGCTACACCTTC.

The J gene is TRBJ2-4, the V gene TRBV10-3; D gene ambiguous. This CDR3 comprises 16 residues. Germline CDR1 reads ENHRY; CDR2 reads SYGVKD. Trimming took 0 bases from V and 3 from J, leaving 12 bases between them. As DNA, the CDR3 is TGTGCCATCAGTGAGTCAGGCACCCTTGGCAAAAACATTCAGTACTTC. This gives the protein CAISESGTLGKNIQYF.

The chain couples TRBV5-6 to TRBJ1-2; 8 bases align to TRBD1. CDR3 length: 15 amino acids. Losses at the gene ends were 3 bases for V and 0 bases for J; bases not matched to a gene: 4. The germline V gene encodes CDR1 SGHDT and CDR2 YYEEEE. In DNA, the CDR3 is TGTGCCAGCAGCTCTACAGGGGGGACTAACTATGGCTACACCTTC. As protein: CASSSTGGTNYGYTF.

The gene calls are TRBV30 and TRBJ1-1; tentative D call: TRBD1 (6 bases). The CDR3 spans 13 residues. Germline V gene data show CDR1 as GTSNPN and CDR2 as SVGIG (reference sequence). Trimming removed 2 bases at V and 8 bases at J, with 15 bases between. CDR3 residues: CAWSTHRVSEAFF. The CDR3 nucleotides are TGTGCCTGGAGTACCCACAGGGTTTCCGAAGCTTTCTTT.

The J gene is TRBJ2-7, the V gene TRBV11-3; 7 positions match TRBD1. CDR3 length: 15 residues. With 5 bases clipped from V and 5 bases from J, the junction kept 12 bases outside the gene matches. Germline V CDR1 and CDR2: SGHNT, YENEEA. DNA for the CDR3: TGTGCCAGCAGCCCACCAGACAGGGCCCTCGACGAGCAGTACTTC. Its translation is CASSPPDRALDEQYF.

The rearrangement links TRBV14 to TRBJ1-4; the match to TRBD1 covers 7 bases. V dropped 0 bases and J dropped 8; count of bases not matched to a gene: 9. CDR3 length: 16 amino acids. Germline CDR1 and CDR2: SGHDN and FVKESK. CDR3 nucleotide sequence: TGTGCCAGCAGCCAAGAAATGACAGGGAGAATCGAAAAACTGTTTTTT. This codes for CASSQEMTGRIEKLFF.

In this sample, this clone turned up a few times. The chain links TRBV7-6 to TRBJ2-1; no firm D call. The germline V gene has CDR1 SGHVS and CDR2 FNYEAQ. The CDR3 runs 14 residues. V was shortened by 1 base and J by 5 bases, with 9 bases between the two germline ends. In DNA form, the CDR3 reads TGTGCCAGCAGCTTAGGATCCGGTAACAATGAGCAGTTCTTC. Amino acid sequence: CASSLGSGNNEQFF.

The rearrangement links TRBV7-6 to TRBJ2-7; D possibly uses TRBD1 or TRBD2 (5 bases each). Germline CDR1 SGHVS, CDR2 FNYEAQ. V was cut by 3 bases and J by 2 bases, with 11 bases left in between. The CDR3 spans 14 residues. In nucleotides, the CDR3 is TGTGCCAGCAGCTTCGGGGCGACAACCTACGAGCAGTACTTC. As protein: CASSFGATTYEQYF. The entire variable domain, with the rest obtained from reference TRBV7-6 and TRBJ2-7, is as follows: GAGVSQSPRYKVTKRGQDVALRCDPISGHVSLYWYRQALGQGPEFLTYFNYEAQQDKSGLPNDRFSAERPEGSISTLTIQRTEQRDSAMYRCASSFGATTYEQYFGPGTRLTVT.

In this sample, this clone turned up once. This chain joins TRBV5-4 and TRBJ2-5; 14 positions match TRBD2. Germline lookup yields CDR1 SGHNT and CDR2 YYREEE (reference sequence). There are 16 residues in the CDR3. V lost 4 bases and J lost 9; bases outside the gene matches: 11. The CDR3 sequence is CASSGGTSGSREAQYF. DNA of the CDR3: TGTGCCAGCAGCGGGGGGACTAGCGGGAGTCGGGAGGCCCAGTACTTC.

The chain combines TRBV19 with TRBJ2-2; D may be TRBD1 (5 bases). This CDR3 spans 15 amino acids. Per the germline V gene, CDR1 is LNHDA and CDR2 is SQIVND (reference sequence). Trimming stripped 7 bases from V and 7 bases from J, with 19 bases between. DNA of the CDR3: TGTGCCAGTAAGCCTGGGCCCAATCAGGGCGGGGAGCTGTTTTTT. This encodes CASKPGPNQGGELFF. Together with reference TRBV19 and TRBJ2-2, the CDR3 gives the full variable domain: DGGITQSPKYLFRKEGQNVTLSCEQNLNHDAMYWYRQDPGQGLRLIYYSQIVNDFQKGDIAEGYSVSREKKESFPLTVTSAQKNPTAFYLCASKPGPNQGGELFFGEGSRLTVL.